This is a list of T cell receptor beta chains from one sample in a study of PD-1 blockade in classical Hodgkin lymphoma. The repertoire was sequenced with immunoSEQ multiplex PCR; TCRdb's copy has only in-frame clones and lacks some. The repertoire has some 96,000 clones, 80% to 85% of them found once; the top ten carry less than 15%. The sample was peripheral blood mononuclear cells (PBMCs), taken at baseline. All receptors derive from a human donor with classical Hodgkin lymphoma. Both conserved end residues are part of each CDR3. The order of the fields is J gene, D gene, V gene, clone size, CDR3 DNA, CDR3 protein. D genes are given only for firm matches. Some rows mark clone size as missing; the rest say once, few, many or name a class of expanded clone.

TRBJ2-3 TRBD2 TRBV5-1 . TGCGCCAGCAGCTTGGGTCGAGCGGGAGCAGATACGCAGTATTTT CASSLGRAGADTQYF
TRBJ2-5 . TRBV7-7 . TGTGCCAGCAGCACCGGGATCCAAGAGACCCAGTACTTC CASSTGIQETQYF
TRBJ2-2 TRBD1 TRBV19 . TGTGCCAGTATTACGGGACAGGGATTGTCCGGGGAGCTGTTTTTT CASITGQGLSGELFF
TRBJ2-1 . TRBV7-9 . TGTGCCAGCACGCAGGGGAAGGTACCTGAGCAGTTCTTC CASTQGKVPEQFF
TRBJ2-7 . TRBV5-5 . TGTGCCAGCAGCTTGGCGATGTCCGGCGAGCAGTACTTC CASSLAMSGEQYF
TRBJ1-1 . TRBV7-8 . TGTGCCAGCAGCTCCCCCACTGAAGCTTTCTTT CASSSPTEAFF
TRBJ1-1 TRBD1 TRBV29-1 . TGCAGCGTTTTGACAGGGGTGAACACTGAAGCTTTCTTT CSVLTGVNTEAFF
TRBJ2-2 . TRBV5-4 . TGTGCCAGCAGCTGGGGACCGAACACCGGGGAGCTGTTTTTT CASSWGPNTGELFF
TRBJ1-6 . TRBV5-4 . TGTGCCAGCAGCCCGGGGGGGGACTCCTATAATTCACCCCTCCACTTT CASSPGGDSYNSPLHF
TRBJ2-1 TRBD1 TRBV5-4 . TGTGCCAGCAGCTTCGACAGGGCCACCTACAATGAGCAGTTCTTC CASSFDRATYNEQFF
TRBJ2-1 . TRBV6-4 . TGTGCCAGTAAGAGTGACAGTGACCCGTACAATGAGCAGTTCTTC CASKSDSDPYNEQFF
TRBJ2-1 . TRBV11-2 . TGTGCCAGCAGCCAGGGGGGGTACAATGAGCAGTTCTTC CASSQGGYNEQFF
TRBJ1-1 . TRBV28 . TGTGCCAGCACGGGTCGGGGGTTGAACACTGAAGCTTTCTTT CASTGRGLNTEAFF
TRBJ2-6 . TRBV27 . TGTGCCAGCAGTCCCCTCCGGGGGGCTACTGGGGCCAACGTCCTGACTTTC CASSPLRGATGANVLTF
TRBJ1-4 . TRBV2 . TGTGCCAGCAAGGTGGAACAGGGCGCAACTAATGAAAAACTGTTTTTT CASKVEQGATNEKLFF
TRBJ2-1 . TRBV29-1 . TGCGTCTGCGGGTACAATGAGCAGTTCTTC CVCGYNEQFF
TRBJ2-7 . TRBV7-8 . TGTGCCAGCAGCTTAGACGAGTTAATCGGGGAGCAGTACTTC CASSLDELIGEQYF
TRBJ1-4 TRBD1 TRBV7-6 . TGTGCCAGCAGCAAGCGACAGGGGTCAACTAATGAAAAACTGTTTTTT CASSKRQGSTNEKLFF
TRBJ2-1 . TRBV4-1 . TGCGCCAGCAGCCAAGCCCTTTTCGATGAGCAGTTCTTC CASSQALFDEQFF
TRBJ1-3 . TRBV18 . TGTGCCAGCTCACCGACTTCTGGAAACACCATATATTTT CASSPTSGNTIYF
TRBJ1-1 . TRBV6-1 . TGTGCCAGCAGTGAAGCGGCAGGGTTTGGCACTGAAGCTTTCTTT CASSEAAGFGTEAFF
TRBJ1-2 TRBD1 TRBV10-3 . TGTGCCACCGGACAGGGACCATTGTTTTATGGCTACACCTTC CATGQGPLFYGYTF
TRBJ2-7 TRBD1 TRBV7-2 . TGTGCCAGCAGCTTCCCCGACAGGGGGGAGTTCGAGCAGTACTTC CASSFPDRGEFEQYF
TRBJ2-3 . TRBV6-1 . TGTGCCAGCAGTGAAGTCGGGACGAATACGCAGTATTTT CASSEVGTNTQYF
TRBJ2-5 . TRBV5-1 . TGCGCCAGCAGCTTGGGACAGGGAGGTCTCCAAGAGACCCAGTACTTC CASSLGQGGLQETQYF
TRBJ2-5 . TRBV5-1 . TGCGCCAGCAGCTTGGTTGGGGCGGCCCAAGAGACCCAGTACTTC CASSLVGAAQETQYF
TRBJ2-1 . TRBV4-3 . TGCGCCAGCAGCCAAGAGTTGAGGATGGGCAGGCGGGCTGAGCAGTTCTTC CASSQELRMGRRAEQFF
TRBJ2-7 . TRBV7-8 . TGTGCCAGCAGCTTATATAGCGAGCAGTACTTC CASSLYSEQYF
TRBJ2-1 . TRBV7-2 . TGTGCCAGCAGCTTACTTGATGAGCAGTTCTTC CASSLLDEQFF
TRBJ1-1 TRBD1 TRBV7-2 . TGTGCCAGCAACCGACAGGGAACGAACACTGAAGCTTTCTTT CASNRQGTNTEAFF
TRBJ2-5 TRBD2 TRBV11-3 . TGTGCCAGCAGCCCAGGGACTAGCGGGAGCCGGGAGACCCAGTACTTC CASSPGTSGSRETQYF
TRBJ1-5 . TRBV6-4 . TGTGCCAGCAGCGAAATAGGTGGCAATCAGCCCCAGCATTTT CASSEIGGNQPQHF
TRBJ2-1 TRBD2 TRBV7-2 . TGTGCCAGCAACCGGGGACTAGCGGGAGCGGCTGAGCAGTTCTTC CASNRGLAGAAEQFF
TRBJ2-7 . TRBV9 . TGTGCCAGCAGCGTAGAACCGTCGGCGGGCCCCTACGAGCAGTACTTC CASSVEPSAGPYEQYF
TRBJ2-7 TRBD2 TRBV28 once TGTGCCAGCAGTTTCTTCTGGACTAGCGGGCGTAATCACCACGAGCAGTACTTC CASSFFWTSGRNHHEQYF
TRBJ1-2 TRBD1 TRBV6-1 few TGTGCCAGCAGTGAGGGACAGCCCATTAACTATGGCTACACCTTC CASSEGQPINYGYTF
TRBJ1-3 . TRBV6-6 few TGTGCCAGCAGCCAACCCGGACAGTCTGGAAACACCATATATTTT CASSQPGQSGNTIYF
TRBJ2-1 . TRBV14 . TGTGCCAGCAGCCAATCGACTAGTCGGCAGTTCTTC CASSQSTSRQFF
TRBJ2-7 . TRBV5-1 . TGCGCCAGCAGCTTGGACGGGAGCGGATACGAGCAGTACTTC CASSLDGSGYEQYF
TRBJ1-1 . TRBV7-8 . TGTGCCAGCAGCTTAGCGGCGGAAAGAAGTGAAGCTTTCTTT CASSLAAERSEAFF
TRBJ2-5 . TRBV19 . TGTGCCAGTCAAGTGGGGGGAGCGCAAGAGACCCAGTACTTC CASQVGGAQETQYF